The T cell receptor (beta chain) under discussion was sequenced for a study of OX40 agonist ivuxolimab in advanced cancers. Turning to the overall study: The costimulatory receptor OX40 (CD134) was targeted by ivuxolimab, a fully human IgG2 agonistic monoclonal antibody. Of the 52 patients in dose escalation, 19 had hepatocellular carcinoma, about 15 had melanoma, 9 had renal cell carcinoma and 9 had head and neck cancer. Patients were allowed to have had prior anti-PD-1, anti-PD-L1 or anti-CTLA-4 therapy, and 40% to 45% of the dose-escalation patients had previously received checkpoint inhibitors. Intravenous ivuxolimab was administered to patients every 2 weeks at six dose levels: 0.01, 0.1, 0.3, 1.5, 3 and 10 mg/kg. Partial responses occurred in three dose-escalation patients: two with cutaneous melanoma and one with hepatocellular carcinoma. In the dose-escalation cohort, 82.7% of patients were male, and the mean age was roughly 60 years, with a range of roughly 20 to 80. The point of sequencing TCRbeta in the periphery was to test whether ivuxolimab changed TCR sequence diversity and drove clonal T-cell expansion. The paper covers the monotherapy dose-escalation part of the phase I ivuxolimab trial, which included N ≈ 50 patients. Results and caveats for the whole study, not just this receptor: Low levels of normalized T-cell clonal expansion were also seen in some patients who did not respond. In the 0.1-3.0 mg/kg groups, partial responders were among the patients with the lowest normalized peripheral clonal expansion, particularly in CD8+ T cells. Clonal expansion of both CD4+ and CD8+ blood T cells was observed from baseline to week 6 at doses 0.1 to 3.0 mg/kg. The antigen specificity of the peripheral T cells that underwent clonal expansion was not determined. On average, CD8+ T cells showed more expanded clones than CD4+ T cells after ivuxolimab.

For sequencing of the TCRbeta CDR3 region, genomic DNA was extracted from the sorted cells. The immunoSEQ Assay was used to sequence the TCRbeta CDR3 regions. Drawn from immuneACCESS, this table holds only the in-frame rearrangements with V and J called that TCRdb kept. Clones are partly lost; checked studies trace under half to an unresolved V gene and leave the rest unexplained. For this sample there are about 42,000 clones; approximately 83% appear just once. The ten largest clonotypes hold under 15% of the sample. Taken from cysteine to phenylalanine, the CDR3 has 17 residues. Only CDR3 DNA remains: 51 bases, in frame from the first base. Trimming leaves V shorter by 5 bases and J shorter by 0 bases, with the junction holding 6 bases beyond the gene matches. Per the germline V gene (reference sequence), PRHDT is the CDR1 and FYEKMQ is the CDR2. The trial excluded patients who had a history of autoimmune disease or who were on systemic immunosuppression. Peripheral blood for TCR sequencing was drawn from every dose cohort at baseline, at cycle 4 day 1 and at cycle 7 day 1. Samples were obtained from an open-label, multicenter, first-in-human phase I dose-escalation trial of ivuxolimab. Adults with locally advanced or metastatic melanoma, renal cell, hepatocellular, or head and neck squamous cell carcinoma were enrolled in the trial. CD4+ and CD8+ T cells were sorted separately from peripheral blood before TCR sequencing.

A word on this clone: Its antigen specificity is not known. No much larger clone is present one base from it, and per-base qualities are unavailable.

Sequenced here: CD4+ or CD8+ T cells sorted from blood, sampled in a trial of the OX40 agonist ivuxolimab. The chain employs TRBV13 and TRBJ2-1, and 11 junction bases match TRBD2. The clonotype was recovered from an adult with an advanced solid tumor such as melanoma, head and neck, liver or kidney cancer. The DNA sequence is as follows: TGTGCCAGCAGCCAAGCTAGCGGGAGGAGCTCCTACAATGAGCAGTTCTTC. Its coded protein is CASSQASGRSSYNEQFF.